These 8 T cell receptor beta chains were all obtained from the same sample, sequenced in a study of graft-versus-host responses after intestinal transplantation. Method: immunoSEQ multiplex PCR; TCRdb's copy keeps in-frame clones and lacks some. This sample carries over 85,000 clones, 94% of them seen once, and the ten largest clones take over 0.15%. The antigens of these receptors remain unknown. Here the sequenced sample was unstimulated CD4+ T cells sorted from spleen or lymph node cells, taken before transplant. The receptors stem from a human donor who was the organ donor for an intestinal transplant.

J is TRBJ2-7 and V is TRBV7-8; D might be TRBD1 or TRBD2, each matching 5 bases. The CDR3 is 14 amino acids. V was cut by 1 base and J by 4 bases, with 11 bases left in between. Germline CDR1 reads SGHVS; CDR2 reads FQNEAQ. The CDR3 loop is CASSLGGTEYEQYF. As DNA, the CDR3 is TGTGCCAGCAGCTTAGGAGGGACGGAGTACGAGCAGTACTTC. The full variable domain, with the rest looked up from reference TRBV7-8 and TRBJ2-7, is GAGVSQSPRYKVAKRGQDVALRCDPISGHVSLFWYQQALGQGPEFLTYFQNEAQLDKSGLPSDRFFAERPEGSVSTLKIQRTQQEDSAVYLCASSLGGTEYEQYFGPGTRLTVT.

This clone has only one observation. This chain joins TRBV6-1 and TRBJ1-6; 8 bases match TRBD1. V gave up 6 bases and J gave up 8 bases; unmatched junction bases: 3. Germline-derived CDR1 and CDR2 are MNHNS and SASEGT. The CDR3 consists of 13 residues. The CDR3 sequence is CASRDRGYSPLHF. CDR3 in DNA: TGTGCCAGCAGAGACAGGGGTTATTCACCCCTCCACTTT.

This chain joins TRBV9 and TRBJ1-1; D gene uncertain. V was shortened by 4 bases and J by 0 bases, with 13 bases between the two germline ends. The CDR3 has 15 amino acids. Germline assignment: CDR1 SGDLS and CDR2 YYNGEE. This CDR3 reads CASSSQVDMNTEAFF. The CDR3 nucleotides are TGTGCCAGCAGCTCGCAGGTAGATATGAACACTGAAGCTTTCTTT.

The chain employs TRBV6-6 and TRBJ1-4; D ambiguous. CDR3 length: 14 residues. V gave up 6 bases and J gave up 3 bases, with 11 bases separating them. Germline CDR1 and CDR2: MNHNY and SVGAGI (reference sequence). This CDR3 reads CASSRPGSNEKLFF. DNA for the CDR3: TGTGCCAGCAGCCGACCGGGGTCTAATGAAAAACTGTTTTTT.

V usage is TRBV11-2 and J usage is TRBJ2-4; D possibly corresponds to TRBD1 (5 bases). Germline CDR1 and CDR2: SGHAT and FQNNGV. V was cut by 5 bases and J by 9 bases, with 23 bases left in between. The CDR3 contains 16 residues. CDR3: CASSARGDSGIGIQYF. For the CDR3, the DNA is TGTGCCAGCAGCGCTAGAGGAGATTCAGGGATTGGCATTCAGTACTTC.

The chain recombines TRBV6-5 with TRBJ1-1; 7 bases are shared with TRBD1. V shed 6 bases, J shed 4 bases, and the junction held 8 bases outside the gene matches. CDR1 is MNHEY, CDR2 SVGAGI, per germline. The CDR3 sequence is 14 residues long. This CDR3 is CASRLQGPSTEAFF. CDR3 coding DNA: TGTGCCAGCAGGCTACAGGGGCCCAGCACTGAAGCTTTCTTT.

The chain joins TRBV10-3 to TRBJ1-1; D gene ambiguous. Germline V gene data show CDR1 as ENHRY and CDR2 as SYGVKD. Trimming took off 7 bases at V and 0 bases at J, with 9 bases between the two ends. The CDR3 is 13 amino acids. The CDR3 is CAINAEMNTEAFF. CDR3 bases: TGTGCCATCAACGCGGAAATGAACACTGAAGCTTTCTTT.

The V and J genes are TRBV9 and TRBJ2-3; D is unresolved. The CDR3 is 14 amino acids. With 1 base removed from V and 0 bases from J, the gap between germline ends came to 6 bases. Germline values: CDR1 SGDLS, CDR2 YYNGEE. In DNA form, the CDR3 reads TGTGCCAGCAGCGTAAGCAGTAGCACAGATACGCAGTATTTT. Encoded protein: CASSVSSSTDTQYF.